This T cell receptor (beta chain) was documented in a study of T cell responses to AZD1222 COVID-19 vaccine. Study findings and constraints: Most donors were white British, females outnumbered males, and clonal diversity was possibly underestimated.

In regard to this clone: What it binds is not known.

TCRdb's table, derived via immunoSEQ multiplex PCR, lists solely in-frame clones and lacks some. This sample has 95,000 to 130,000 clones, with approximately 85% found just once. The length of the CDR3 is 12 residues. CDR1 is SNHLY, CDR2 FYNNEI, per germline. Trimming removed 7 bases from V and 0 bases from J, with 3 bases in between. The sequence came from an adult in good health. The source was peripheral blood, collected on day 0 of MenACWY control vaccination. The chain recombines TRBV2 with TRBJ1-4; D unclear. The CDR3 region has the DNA TGTGCCAGCACTGCAACTAATGAAAAACTGTTTTTT. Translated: CASTATNEKLFF.